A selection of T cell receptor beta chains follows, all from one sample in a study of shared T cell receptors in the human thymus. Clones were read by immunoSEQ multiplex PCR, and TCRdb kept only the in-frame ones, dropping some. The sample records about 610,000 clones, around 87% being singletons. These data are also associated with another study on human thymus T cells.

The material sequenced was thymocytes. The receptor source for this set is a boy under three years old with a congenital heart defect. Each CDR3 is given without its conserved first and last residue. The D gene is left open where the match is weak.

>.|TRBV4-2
ASSQATGVSGNTIY
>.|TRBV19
ASSTLGADTQY
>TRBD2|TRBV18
ASSPPREGESQETQY
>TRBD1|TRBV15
ATSRDGGTGKGANTEAF
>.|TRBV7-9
ASSFPKEGPEAF
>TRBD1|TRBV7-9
ASSPGGTGTGNTIY
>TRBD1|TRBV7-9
ASRPGQGHPYEQY
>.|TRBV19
ASSMWPGTGELF
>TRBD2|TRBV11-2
ASSLNSGSHSYEQY
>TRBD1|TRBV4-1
ASSQGAGTGEGVGTGELF
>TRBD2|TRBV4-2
ASSQVGMREGRTDTQY
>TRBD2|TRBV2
ASSEAGGREENTGELF
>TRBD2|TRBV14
ASSQEEGSGTTEQY
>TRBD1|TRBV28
ASIGQGRPEAF